A single sample gave rise to the 10 T cell receptor beta chains below, sequenced in a study of cytomegalovirus exposure and HLA in healthy donors. Data came from immunoSEQ multiplex PCR; TCRdb stores just in-frame clones and leaves some out. The table lists hundreds of thousands of clones, about 90% of them singletons. Sequenced input: PBMCs. Receptors were obtained from a man between 18 and 29 years old in good health and CMV-seropositive.

The CDR3 DNA is TGTGCCAGTAGTATAGCCTGGACAGTCGGCTATGGCTACACCTTC. Encoded protein: CASSIAWTVGYGYTF. The rearrangement joins TRBV19 to TRBJ1-2, with D possibly TRBD1 on 6 matching bases. Per germline, CDR1 LNHDA and CDR2 SQIVND (reference sequence). The CDR3 length is 15 residues. V dropped 1 base and J dropped 4 bases, with 13 bases sitting between them.

The chain carries TRBV5-3 and TRBJ2-7; possibly TRBD2 for D (5 bases). TRBV5-3 is sorted into the ORF group, with uncertain function. The CDR3 extends over 15 amino acids. V shed 2 bases and J shed 5 bases, with 17 bases lying between them. CDR3 residues: CARSLSYPGGNEQYF. The CDR3, as DNA: TGTGCCAGAAGCTTAAGCTATCCCGGAGGCAACGAGCAGTACTTC.

CDR3 sequence reads: CASSFAGQPQHF. The CDR3 region has the DNA TGTGCCAGCAGTTTTGCAGGTCAGCCCCAGCATTTT. This chain connects TRBV27 to TRBJ1-5, with D unresolved. Trimming left V 3 bases short and J 6 bases short, with 6 bases between. The germline gives CDR1 MNHEY, CDR2 SMNVEV (reference sequence). The CDR3 covers 12 residues.

The CDR3 DNA is TGTGCCAGCAGTACGGACAGGGGAGATGGCTACACCTTC. Residues: CASSTDRGDGYTF. The rearrangement links TRBV2 to TRBJ1-2; 9 positions agree with TRBD1. V dropped 5 bases and J dropped 6; count of bases not matched to a gene: 4. Germline V CDR1 and CDR2: SNHLY, FYNNEI. This CDR3 comprises 13 residues.

The rearrangement uses TRBV6-5 and TRBJ2-7; D is undetermined. Germline V lookup: CDR1 MNHEY, CDR2 SVGAGI. There are 14 residues in the CDR3. V was clipped by 5 bases and J by 5 bases, with 16 bases between them. For the CDR3, the DNA is TGTGCCAGCAGTACTGGAAATGGCAAGAACGAGCAGTACTTC. It yields the protein CASSTGNGKNEQYF.

The rearrangement uses TRBV29-1 and TRBJ2-7; a possible D gene is TRBD2 (6 bases). Between the trimmed V and J ends, which lost 1 base and 4 bases, there was a span of 11 bases. CDR3 length: 13 amino acids. Germline CDR1 reads SQVTM; CDR2 reads ANQGSEA. CDR3: CSVEAGRPYEQYF. DNA of the CDR3: TGCAGCGTTGAAGCCGGGAGACCTTACGAGCAGTACTTC.

This clone came up once. The CDR3 DNA follows: TGTGCCAGCACCTCTACGTGGGCAGGGCCGCAGCCCCAGCATTTT. Protein product: CASTSTWAGPQPQHF. The rearrangement uses TRBV28 and TRBJ1-5; D perhaps matches TRBD1 (5 bases). Trimming cost V 7 bases and J 7 bases, with 20 bases left between them. CDR3 length: 15 amino acids. Germline-derived CDR1 and CDR2 are MDHEN and SYDVKM.

This rearrangement joins TRBV6-5 to TRBJ1-1; the D is unclear. In germline, CDR1 is MNHEY, CDR2 SVGAGI. This CDR3 has 14 amino acids. The V end lost 4 bases, the J end lost 6 bases, and 15 bases lay between the germline ends. CDR3 DNA sequence: TGTGCCAGCAGTTTCCAGCCTCCTGCCGCTGAAGCTTTCTTT. Translation gives CASSFQPPAAEAFF.

V is TRBV9 and J is TRBJ2-1; 9 positions agree with TRBD2. This CDR3 region has 15 residues. The germline V gene encodes CDR1 SGDLS and CDR2 YYNGEE. The J segment lost 2 bases and the V segment lost 4 bases, leaving 4 bases of the junction unmatched. The CDR3 coding sequence is TGTGCCAGCAGCCCTAGCGGGATTCCCTACAATGAGCAGTTCTTC. This encodes CASSPSGIPYNEQFF. Variable domain in full (rest from reference TRBV9 and TRBJ2-1): DSGVTQTPKHLITATGQRVTLRCSPRSGDLSVYWYQQSLDQGLQFLIQYYNGEERAKGNILERFSAQQFPDLHSELNLSSLELGDSALYFCASSPSGIPYNEQFFGPGTRLTVL.

This chain links TRBV18 with TRBJ2-3; D possibly corresponds to TRBD1 (6 bases). Germline assignment: CDR1 KGHSH and CDR2 LQKENI. The CDR3 spans 15 residues. Trimming cost V 2 bases and J 4 bases, with 13 bases left between them. This CDR3 reads CASSPEAGAADTQYF. The CDR3 DNA is TGTGCCAGCTCACCAGAGGCAGGGGCGGCAGATACGCAGTATTTT.